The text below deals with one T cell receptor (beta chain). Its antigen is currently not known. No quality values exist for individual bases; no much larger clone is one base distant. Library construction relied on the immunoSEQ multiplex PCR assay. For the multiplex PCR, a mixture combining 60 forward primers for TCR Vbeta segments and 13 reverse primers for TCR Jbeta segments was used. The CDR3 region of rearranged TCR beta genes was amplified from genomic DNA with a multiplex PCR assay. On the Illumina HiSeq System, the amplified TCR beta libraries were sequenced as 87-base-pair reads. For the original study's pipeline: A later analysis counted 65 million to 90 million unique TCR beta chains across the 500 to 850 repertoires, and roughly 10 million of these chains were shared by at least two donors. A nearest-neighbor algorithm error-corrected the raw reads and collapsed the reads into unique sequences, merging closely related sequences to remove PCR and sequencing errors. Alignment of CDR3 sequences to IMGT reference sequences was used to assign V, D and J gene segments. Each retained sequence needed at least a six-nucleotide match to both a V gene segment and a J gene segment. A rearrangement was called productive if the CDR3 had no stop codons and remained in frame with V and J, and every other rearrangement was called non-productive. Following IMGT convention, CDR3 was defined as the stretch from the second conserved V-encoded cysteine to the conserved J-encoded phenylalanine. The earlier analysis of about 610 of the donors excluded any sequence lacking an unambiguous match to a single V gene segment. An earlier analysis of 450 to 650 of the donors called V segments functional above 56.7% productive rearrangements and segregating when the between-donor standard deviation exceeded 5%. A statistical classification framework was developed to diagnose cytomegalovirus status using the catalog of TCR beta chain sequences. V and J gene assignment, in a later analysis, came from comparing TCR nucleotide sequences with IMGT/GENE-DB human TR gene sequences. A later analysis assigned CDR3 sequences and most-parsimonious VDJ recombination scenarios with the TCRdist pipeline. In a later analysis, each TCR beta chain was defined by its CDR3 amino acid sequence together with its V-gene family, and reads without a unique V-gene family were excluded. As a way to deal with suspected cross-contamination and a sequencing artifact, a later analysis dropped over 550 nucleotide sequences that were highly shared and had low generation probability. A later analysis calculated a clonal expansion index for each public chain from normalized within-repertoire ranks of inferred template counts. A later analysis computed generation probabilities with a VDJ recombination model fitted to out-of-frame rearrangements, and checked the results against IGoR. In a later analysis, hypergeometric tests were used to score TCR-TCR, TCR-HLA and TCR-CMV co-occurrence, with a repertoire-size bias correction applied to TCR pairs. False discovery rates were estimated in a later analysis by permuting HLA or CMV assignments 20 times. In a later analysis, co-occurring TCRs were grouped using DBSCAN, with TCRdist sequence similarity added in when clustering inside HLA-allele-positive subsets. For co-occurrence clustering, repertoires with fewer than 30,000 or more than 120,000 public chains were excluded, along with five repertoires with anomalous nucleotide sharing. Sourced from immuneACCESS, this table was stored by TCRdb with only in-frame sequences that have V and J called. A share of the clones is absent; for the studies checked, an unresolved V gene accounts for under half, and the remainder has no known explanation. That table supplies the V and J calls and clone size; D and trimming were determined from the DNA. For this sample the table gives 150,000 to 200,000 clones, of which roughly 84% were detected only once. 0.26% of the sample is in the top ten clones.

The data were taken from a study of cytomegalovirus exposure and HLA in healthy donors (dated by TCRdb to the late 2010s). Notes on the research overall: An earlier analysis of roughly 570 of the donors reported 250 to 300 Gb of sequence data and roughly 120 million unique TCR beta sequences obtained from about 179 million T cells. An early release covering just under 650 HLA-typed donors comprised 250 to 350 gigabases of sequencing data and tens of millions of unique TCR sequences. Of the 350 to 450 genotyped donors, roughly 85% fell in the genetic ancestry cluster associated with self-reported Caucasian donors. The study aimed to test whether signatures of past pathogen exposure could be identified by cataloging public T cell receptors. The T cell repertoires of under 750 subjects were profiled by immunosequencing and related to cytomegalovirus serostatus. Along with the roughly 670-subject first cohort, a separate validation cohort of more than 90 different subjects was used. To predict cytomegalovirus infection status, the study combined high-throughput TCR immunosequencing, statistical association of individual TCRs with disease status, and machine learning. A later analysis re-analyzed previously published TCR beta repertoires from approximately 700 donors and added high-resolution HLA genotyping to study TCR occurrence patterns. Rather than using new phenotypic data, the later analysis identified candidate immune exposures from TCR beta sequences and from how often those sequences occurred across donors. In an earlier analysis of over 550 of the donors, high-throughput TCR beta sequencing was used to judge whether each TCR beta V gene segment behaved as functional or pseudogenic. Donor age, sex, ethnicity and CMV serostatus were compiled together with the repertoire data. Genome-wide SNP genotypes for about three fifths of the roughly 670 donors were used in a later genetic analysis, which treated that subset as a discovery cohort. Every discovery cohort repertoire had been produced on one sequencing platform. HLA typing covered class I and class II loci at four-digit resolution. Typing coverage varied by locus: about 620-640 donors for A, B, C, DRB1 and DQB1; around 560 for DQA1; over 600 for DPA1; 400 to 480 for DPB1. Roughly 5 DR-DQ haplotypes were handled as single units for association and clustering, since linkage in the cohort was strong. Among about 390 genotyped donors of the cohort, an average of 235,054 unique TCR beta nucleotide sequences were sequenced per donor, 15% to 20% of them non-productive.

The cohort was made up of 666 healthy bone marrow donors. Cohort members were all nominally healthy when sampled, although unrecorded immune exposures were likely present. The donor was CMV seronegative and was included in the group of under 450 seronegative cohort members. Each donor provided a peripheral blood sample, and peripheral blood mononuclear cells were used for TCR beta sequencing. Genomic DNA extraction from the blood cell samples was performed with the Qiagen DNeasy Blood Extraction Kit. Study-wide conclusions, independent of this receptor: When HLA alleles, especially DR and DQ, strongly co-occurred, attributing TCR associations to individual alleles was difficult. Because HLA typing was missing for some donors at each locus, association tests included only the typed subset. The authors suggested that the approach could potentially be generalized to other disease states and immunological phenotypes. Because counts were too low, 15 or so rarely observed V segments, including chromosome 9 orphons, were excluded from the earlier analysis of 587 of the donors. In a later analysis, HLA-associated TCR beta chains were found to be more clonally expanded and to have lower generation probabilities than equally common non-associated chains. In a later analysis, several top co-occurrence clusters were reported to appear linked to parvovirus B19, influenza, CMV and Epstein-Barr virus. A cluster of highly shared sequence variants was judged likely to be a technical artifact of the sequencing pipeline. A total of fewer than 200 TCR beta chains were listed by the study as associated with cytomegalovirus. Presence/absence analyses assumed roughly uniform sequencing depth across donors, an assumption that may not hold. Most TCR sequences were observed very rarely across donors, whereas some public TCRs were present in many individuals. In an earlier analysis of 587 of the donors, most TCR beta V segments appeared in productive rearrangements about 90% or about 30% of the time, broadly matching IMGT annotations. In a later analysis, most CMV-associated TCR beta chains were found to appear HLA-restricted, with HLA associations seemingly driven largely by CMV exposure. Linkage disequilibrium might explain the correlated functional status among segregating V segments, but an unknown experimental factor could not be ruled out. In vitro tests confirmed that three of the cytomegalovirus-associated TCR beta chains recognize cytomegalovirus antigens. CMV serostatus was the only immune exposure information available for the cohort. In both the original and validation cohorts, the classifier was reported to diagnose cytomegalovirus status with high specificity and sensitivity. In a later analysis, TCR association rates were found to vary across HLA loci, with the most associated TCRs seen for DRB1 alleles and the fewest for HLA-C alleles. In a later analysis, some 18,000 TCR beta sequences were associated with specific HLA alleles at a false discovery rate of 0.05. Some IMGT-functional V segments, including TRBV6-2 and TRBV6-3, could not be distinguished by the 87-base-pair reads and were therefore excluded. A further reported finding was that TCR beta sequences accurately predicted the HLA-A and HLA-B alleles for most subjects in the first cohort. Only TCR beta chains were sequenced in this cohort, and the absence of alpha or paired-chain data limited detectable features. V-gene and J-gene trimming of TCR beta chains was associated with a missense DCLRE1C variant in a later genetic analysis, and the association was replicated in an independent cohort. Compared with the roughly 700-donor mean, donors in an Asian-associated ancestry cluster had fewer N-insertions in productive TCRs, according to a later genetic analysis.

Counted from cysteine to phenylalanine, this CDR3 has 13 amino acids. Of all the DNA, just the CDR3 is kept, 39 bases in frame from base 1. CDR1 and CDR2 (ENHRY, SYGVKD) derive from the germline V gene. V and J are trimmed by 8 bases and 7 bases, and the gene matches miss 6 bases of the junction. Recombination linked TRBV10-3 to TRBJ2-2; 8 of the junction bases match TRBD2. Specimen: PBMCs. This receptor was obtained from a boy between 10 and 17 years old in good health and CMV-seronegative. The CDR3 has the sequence CAIERAGGGELFF. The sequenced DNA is TGTGCCATCGAGAGGGCGGGAGGCGGGGAGCTGTTTTTT.